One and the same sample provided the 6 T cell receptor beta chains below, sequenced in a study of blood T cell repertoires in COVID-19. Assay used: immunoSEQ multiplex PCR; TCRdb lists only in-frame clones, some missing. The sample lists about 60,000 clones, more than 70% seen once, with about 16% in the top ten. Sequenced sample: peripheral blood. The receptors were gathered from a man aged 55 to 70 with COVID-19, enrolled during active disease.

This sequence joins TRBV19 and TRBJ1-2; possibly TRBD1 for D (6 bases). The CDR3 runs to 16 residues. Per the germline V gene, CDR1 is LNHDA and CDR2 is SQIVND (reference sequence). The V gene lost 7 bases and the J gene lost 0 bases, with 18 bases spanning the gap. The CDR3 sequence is CASTPPGRGANYGYTF. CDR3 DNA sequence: TGTGCCAGTACTCCCCCGGGCAGGGGAGCTAACTATGGCTACACCTTC.

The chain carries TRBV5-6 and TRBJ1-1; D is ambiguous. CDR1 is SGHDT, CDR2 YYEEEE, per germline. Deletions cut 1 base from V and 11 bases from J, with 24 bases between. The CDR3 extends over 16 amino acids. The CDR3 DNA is TGTGCCAGCAGCTTGTTTGATCGGGGAGGACGTAGGGTGGCTTTCTTT. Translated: CASSLFDRGGRRVAFF.

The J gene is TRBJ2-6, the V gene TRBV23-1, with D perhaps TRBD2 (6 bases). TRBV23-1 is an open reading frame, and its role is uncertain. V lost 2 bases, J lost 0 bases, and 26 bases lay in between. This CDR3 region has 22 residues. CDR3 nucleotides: TGCGCCAGCAGTCAACCCGGGGAGGAAACCTGGGGACGTCTCTCTGGGGCCAACGTCCTGACTTTC. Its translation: CASSQPGEETWGRLSGANVLTF.

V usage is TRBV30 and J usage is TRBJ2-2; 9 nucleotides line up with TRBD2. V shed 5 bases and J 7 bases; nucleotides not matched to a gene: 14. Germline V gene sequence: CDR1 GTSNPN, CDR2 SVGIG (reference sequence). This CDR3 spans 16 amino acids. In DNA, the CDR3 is TGTGCCTGGTCGGATGTGGCACTAGCGGGTGACGGGGAGCTGTTTTTT. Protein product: CAWSDVALAGDGELFF.

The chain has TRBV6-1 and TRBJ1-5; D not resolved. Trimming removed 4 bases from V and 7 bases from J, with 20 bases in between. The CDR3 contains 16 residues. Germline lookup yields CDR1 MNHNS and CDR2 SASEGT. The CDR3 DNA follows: TGTGCCAGCAGTGTTCGGTCTCGAGTCGCGGTACAGCCCCAGCATTTT. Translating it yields CASSVRSRVAVQPQHF.

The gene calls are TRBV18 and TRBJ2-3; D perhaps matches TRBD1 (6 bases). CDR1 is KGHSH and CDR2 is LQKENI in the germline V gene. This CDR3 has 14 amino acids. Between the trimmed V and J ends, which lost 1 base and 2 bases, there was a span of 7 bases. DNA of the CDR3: TGTGCCAGCTCACCACAGGGGGTCACAGATACGCAGTATTTT. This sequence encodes CASSPQGVTDTQYF. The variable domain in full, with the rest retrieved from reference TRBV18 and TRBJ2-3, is NAGVMQNPRHLVRRRGQEARLRCSPMKGHSHVYWYRQLPEEGLKFMVYLQKENIIDESGMPKERFSAEFPKEGPSILRIQQVVRGDSAAYFCASSPQGVTDTQYFGPGTRLTVL.